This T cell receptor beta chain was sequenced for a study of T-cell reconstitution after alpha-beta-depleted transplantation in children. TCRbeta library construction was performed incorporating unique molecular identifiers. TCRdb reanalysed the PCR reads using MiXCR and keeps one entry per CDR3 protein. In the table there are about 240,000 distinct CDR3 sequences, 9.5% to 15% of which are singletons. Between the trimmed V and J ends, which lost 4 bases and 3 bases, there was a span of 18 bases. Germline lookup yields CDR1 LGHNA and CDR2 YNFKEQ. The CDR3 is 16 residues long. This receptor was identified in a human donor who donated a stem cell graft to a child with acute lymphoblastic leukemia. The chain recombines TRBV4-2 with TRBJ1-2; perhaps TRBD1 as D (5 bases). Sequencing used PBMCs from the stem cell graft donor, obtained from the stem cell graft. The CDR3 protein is CASSPLFLDSYYGYTF. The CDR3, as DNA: TGTGCCAGCAGCCCGTTATTTCTCGACAGCTACTATGGCTACACCTTC.